This is a list of T cell receptor beta chains from one sample in a study of regulatory T cells in long-lasting Graves disease. TCRdb recomputed calls from the multiplex PCR reads with MiXCR, one row per CDR3 protein. This repertoire shows 360,000 or so distinct CDR3 sequences, 10% to 15% found once; its top ten account for approximately 17%. Another study also made use of these data, one on T cells in Graves' hyperthyroidism and ophthalmopathy.

The source material was peripheral blood mononuclear cells (PBMCs), sampled at new diagnosis, from a patient treated with antithyroid drugs. The receptors originated from a woman aged 18 to 35 with Graves disease. CDR3s include the opening cysteine and the closing phenylalanine or tryptophan. The D gene is left open where the match is weak. The size field is filled for only some rows; it gives once, few, many or a size class.

d_gene	v_gene	abundance	j_gene	CDR3aa	CDR3nt
TRBD2	TRBV11-2	many	TRBJ2-3	CASSLSAGVTDTQYF	TGTGCCAGCAGCTTATCGGCGGGGGTAACAGATACGCAGTATTTT
NA	TRBV5-1	many	TRBJ1-2	CATRPATTVNYGYTF	TGCGCCACCCGACCGGCGACGACAGTGAACTATGGCTACACCTTC
NA	TRBV10-3	NA	TRBJ2-7	CAISVDGYEQYF	TGTGCCATCAGCGTGGACGGGTACGAGCAGTACTTC
NA	TRBV14	NA	TRBJ1-2	CASSQGGYGGYTF	TGTGCCAGCAGCCAAGGAGGATATGGTGGCTACACCTTC
NA	TRBV27	many	TRBJ2-1	CASSLSSIGQRYNEQFF	TGTGCCAGCAGTTTATCATCTATTGGACAGCGCTACAATGAGCAGTTCTTC
NA	TRBV15	many	TRBJ2-3	CATSRVLADTSTDTQYF	TGTGCCACCAGCAGAGTTTTGGCGGATACTAGCACAGATACGCAGTATTTT
TRBD2	TRBV2	many	TRBJ2-1	CASSEEWRETYNEQFF	TGTGCCAGCAGTGAAGAATGGCGGGAGACCTACAATGAGCAGTTCTTC
NA	TRBV2	many	TRBJ1-2	CASSERGLLRIGYTF	TGTGCCAGCAGTGAGAGGGGTCTCCTTCGGATAGGCTACACCTTC
NA	TRBV6-5	many	TRBJ2-7	CASSYSHRARRAEQYF	TGTGCCAGCAGTTACTCACACAGGGCGAGGAGGGCCGAGCAGTACTTC
TRBD2	TRBV27	NA	TRBJ2-2	CASRALAGGETGELFF	TGTGCCAGCAGGGCCCTAGCGGGAGGAGAGACCGGGGAGCTGTTTTTT
TRBD1	TRBV6-1	many	TRBJ1-1	CASVTGGQWDTEAFF	TGTGCCAGCGTGACAGGGGGCCAGTGGGACACTGAAGCTTTCTTT
TRBD1	TRBV6-1	NA	TRBJ2-6	CASRGTWDRVASGANVLTF	TGTGCCAGCAGAGGGACCTGGGACAGGGTGGCCTCTGGGGCCAACGTCCTGACTTTC
NA	TRBV30	many	TRBJ2-1	CAWSLFVSSHNEQFF	TGTGCCTGGAGTCTTTTTGTGTCGAGTCACAATGAGCAGTTCTTC
NA	TRBV10-2	few	TRBJ1-5	CASSEWRGSNQPQHF	TGCGCCAGCAGTGAGTGGCGCGGAAGCAATCAGCCCCAGCATTTT
TRBD2	TRBV7-9	NA	TRBJ2-1	CASSTGTSRHEQFF	TGTGCCAGCAGCACAGGGACTAGCCGGCATGAGCAGTTCTTC